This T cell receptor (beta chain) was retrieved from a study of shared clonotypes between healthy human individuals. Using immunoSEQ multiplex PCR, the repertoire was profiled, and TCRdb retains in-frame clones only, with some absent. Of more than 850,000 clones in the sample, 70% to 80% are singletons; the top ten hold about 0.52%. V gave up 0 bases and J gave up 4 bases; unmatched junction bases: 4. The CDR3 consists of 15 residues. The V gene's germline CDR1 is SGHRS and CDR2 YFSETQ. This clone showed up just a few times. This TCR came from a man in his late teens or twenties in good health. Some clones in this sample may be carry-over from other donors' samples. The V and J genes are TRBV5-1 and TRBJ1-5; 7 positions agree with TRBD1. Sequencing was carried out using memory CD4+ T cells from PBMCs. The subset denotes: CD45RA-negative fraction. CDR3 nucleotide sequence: TGCGCCAGCAGCTTGGGGGGACAGATTAATCAGCCCCAGCATTTT. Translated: CASSLGGQINQPQHF.